This TCR beta chain was sequenced in a study of blood T cells in healthy people across ages. General study results and limits: CMV infection status of these donors was not known.

For this clonotype: The antigen is undetermined.

Individuals who donated were healthy Caucasians from Russia aged 6 to 90. Germline CDR1 reads LGHNA; CDR2 reads YSLEER. The CDR3 consists of 17 residues. The V segment lost 1 base and the J segment 0 bases; nucleotides outside the gene matches: 8. Next came a second PCR, run for about 6 to 12 cycles, which used a sample-barcoded 5' primer along with a J-beta primer mix. In TCRdb, the 5' RACE reads were re-called with MiXCR into one record per CDR3 protein. The sample comprises 1.5 million to 1.8 million distinct CDR3 sequences, about 42% of which are singletons, and about 4% rests with the top ten. Sequenced material: blood. The chain links TRBV4-3 to TRBJ2-7, with TRBD2 identical over 8 bases. This sequence was found in a woman younger than 35 in good health. The DNA for the CDR3 is TGCGCCAGCAGCCAAGTTGTCGCGGGGGGAACCTCCTACGAGCAGTACTTC. It yields the protein CASSQVVAGGTSYEQYF.